Below, 17 T cell receptor beta chains from the same sample are listed, as sequenced in a study of blood T cell repertoires in COVID-19. Assay: immunoSEQ multiplex PCR; the TCRdb copy retains only in-frame clones and omits some. The sample has fewer than 350,000 clones, roughly 85% seen once. Input material: PBMCs or T cells enriched from blood (not recorded which). The receptors originated from a woman in her 50s who had recovered from COVID-19.

The table lists this clone with a few counts. The rearrangement uses TRBV9 and TRBJ1-2; D remains ambiguous. Germline lookup yields CDR1 SGDLS and CDR2 YYNGEE. The V end lost 3 bases, the J end lost 7 bases, and 10 bases lay between the germline ends. The length of the CDR3 is 12 residues. The CDR3 spells CASSGRSSGYTF. CDR3 sequence (DNA): TGTGCCAGCAGCGGCAGGTCCTCTGGCTACACCTTC.

V usage is TRBV29-1 and J usage is TRBJ1-2; D is uncertain. CDR3 length equals 13 residues. The ends were cut back, 5 bases at V and 3 bases at J, with 13 bases in the middle. The germline gives CDR1 SQVTM, CDR2 ANQGSEA. The CDR3: CSVPSVSDYGYTF. The CDR3 DNA reads TGCAGCGTTCCCTCCGTGTCGGACTATGGCTACACCTTC. Full variable domain (outside the CDR3, taken from reference TRBV29-1 and TRBJ1-2): SAVISQKPSRDICQRGTSLTIQCQVDSQVTMMFWYRQQPGQSLTLIATANQGSEATYESGFVIDKFPISRPNLTFSTLTVSNMSPEDSSIYLCSVPSVSDYGYTFGSGTRLTVV.

This sequence joins TRBV29-1 and TRBJ2-7; D may be TRBD1 (6 bases). CDR1 is SQVTM, CDR2 ANQGSEA, per germline. Deletions cut 6 bases from V and 0 bases from J, with 12 bases between. This CDR3 has 13 amino acids. In DNA, the CDR3 is TGCAGCGTGCCCGGGACATTCTCCTACGAGCAGTACTTC. As protein: CSVPGTFSYEQYF.

CDR3 sequence (DNA): TGTGCCAGCAGCTCTGAGGAGAGTAACACCGGGGAGCTGTTTTTT. This gives the protein CASSSEESNTGELFF. This chain joins TRBV5-6 and TRBJ2-2, with D hard to call. Germline CDR1 is SGHDT and CDR2 is YYEEEE. V was cut by 3 bases and J by 2 bases, with 11 bases left in between. The CDR3 loop spans 15 amino acids.

The gene calls are TRBV5-1 and TRBJ2-2; 7 bases line up with TRBD2. V trimming: 0 bases; J trimming: 1 base; junction bases outside the gene matches: 3. Germline V gene data show CDR1 as SGHRS and CDR2 as YFSETQ. The CDR3 spans 16 residues. For the CDR3, the DNA is TGCGCCAGCAGCTTGGTCTTAGCGGGGAACACCGGGGAGCTGTTTTTT. Translation gives CASSLVLAGNTGELFF.

J is TRBJ1-5 and V is TRBV7-9, with D tentatively TRBD1 (5 bases). CDR3 length equals 16 residues. Germline V gene data show CDR1 as SEHNR and CDR2 as FQNEAQ (reference sequence). Trimming took 3 bases from V and 10 from J, leaving 22 bases between them. DNA of the CDR3: TGTGCCAGCAGCTTGGCAACTACGGGGGTCTCGGGCCCCCAGCATTTT. Translation: CASSLATTGVSGPQHF.

The chain uses TRBV6-2 or TRBV6-3 and TRBJ1-2, with TRBD1 matching over 7 bases. The junction had 21 bases not matched to a gene; V was cut back by 5 bases and J by 12 bases. The CDR3 extends over 16 amino acids. The germline V gene encodes CDR1 MNHEY and CDR2 SVGEGT. The CDR3 protein is CASSTPERQGSMRNTF. CDR3 coding DNA: TGTGCCAGCAGTACCCCAGAGAGACAGGGCTCGATGCGAAACACCTTC.

The chain recombines TRBV19 with TRBJ1-5; possibly TRBD1 for D (5 bases). CDR1 and CDR2 (germline): LNHDA, SQIVND (reference sequence). The CDR3 runs to 14 residues. V lost 5 bases and J lost 2, with 10 bases in between. The CDR3 spells CASSWGGGNQPQHF. CDR3 coding DNA: TGTGCCAGTAGTTGGGGAGGGGGCAATCAGCCCCAGCATTTT.

This rearrangement joins TRBV28 to TRBJ2-7; perhaps TRBD2 as D (6 bases). CDR1 is MDHEN, CDR2 SYDVKM, per germline. Trimming removed 7 bases from V and 3 bases from J, with 19 bases in between. There are 15 residues in the CDR3. Here the CDR3 reads CASKPWGETRYEQYF. CDR3 DNA: TGTGCCAGCAAACCCTGGGGGGAGACCCGCTACGAGCAGTACTTC.

This clone was found a few times. The chain couples TRBV19 to TRBJ2-7, with D perhaps TRBD1 (6 bases). Between the trimmed V and J ends, which lost 2 bases and 4 bases, there was a span of 18 bases. The CDR3 length is 16 residues. Germline values: CDR1 LNHDA, CDR2 SQIVND (reference sequence). The CDR3 coding sequence is TGTGCCAGTAGTATACAGGGTGGGACACCTACTTACGAGCAGTACTTC. It specifies CASSIQGGTPTYEQYF.

The chain has TRBV7-2 and TRBJ2-1, with TRBD2 matching 10 bases. CDR3 size: 15 residues. Trimming at V came to 4 bases and at J to 7 bases, leaving 7 bases not matched to a gene. Looked up from germline, CDR1 is SGHTA and CDR2 is FQGNSA. The CDR3 nucleotides are TGTGCCAGCAGCTCCTCTAGCGGGAGAGGTAATGAGCAGTTCTTC. This translates into CASSSSSGRGNEQFF.

This sequence joins TRBV2 and TRBJ2-7; D uncertain. This CDR3 has 13 residues. CDR1 is SNHLY, CDR2 FYNNEI, per germline. V dropped 4 bases and J dropped 1 base, with 8 bases sitting between them. The CDR3 loop is CASSATGSYEQYF. The DNA of the CDR3 is TGTGCCAGCAGTGCAACGGGTTCCTACGAGCAGTACTTC.

This CDR3 reads CATSPRGGIYNEQFF. Here the CDR3 DNA reads TGCGCCACCTCTCCCCGCGGGGGTATCTACAATGAGCAGTTCTTC. The V gene is TRBV10-2, the J gene TRBJ2-1; the match to TRBD2 covers 7 bases. This CDR3 contains 15 residues. Trimming removed 10 bases from V and 3 bases from J; junction bases left unmatched: 12. The germline CDR1 and CDR2 sequences are WSHSY and SAAADI.

The chain has TRBV6-1 and TRBJ1-1, with D tentatively TRBD1 (6 bases). Trimming removed 3 bases at V and 4 bases at J, with 12 bases between. The CDR3 covers 14 residues. Germline lookup yields CDR1 MNHNS and CDR2 SASEGT. The CDR3 sequence is CASSDRGGSTEAFF. The CDR3 DNA reads TGTGCCAGCAGTGACAGGGGTGGGAGCACTGAAGCTTTCTTT.

The chain couples TRBV2 to TRBJ2-1; no definite D call. The CDR3 totals 11 residues. Per the germline V gene, CDR1 is SNHLY and CDR2 is FYNNEI. V was clipped by 6 bases and J by 4 bases, with 4 bases between them. The CDR3 DNA follows: TGTGCCAGCAGCCTATACAATGAGCAGTTCTTC. Translated, it gives CASSLYNEQFF.

The chain combines TRBV28 with TRBJ1-4, with TRBD1 identical over 8 bases. With V trimmed by 6 bases and J by 7 bases, 7 bases remained unmatched. Germline loops: CDR1 MDHEN, CDR2 SYDVKM. The CDR3 covers 14 residues. CDR3 coding DNA: TGTGCCAGCAGACCTCAGGGGGCCGGTGAAAAACTGTTTTTT. This encodes CASRPQGAGEKLFF.

The gene calls are TRBV27 and TRBJ1-1, with D tentatively TRBD1 (5 bases). This CDR3 contains 15 residues. Trimming took 3 bases from V and 1 from J, leaving 12 bases between them. CDR1 and CDR2 (germline): MNHEY, SMNVEV (reference sequence). The CDR3 is CASSLQGLPNTEAFF. As DNA, the CDR3 is TGTGCCAGCAGTTTGCAGGGCTTACCGAACACTGAAGCTTTCTTT.